The 14 T cell receptor beta chains below all came from one sample that was sequenced in a study of tumor-infiltrating lymphocytes in primary liver carcinoma. Each 20-30 mg portion of unsorted bulk tissue served as the source for co-extraction of RNA and DNA. The template, about 550 ng total RNA, yielded TCR beta cDNA made with a constant-region primer. Generation of the TCR beta libraries relied on three nested multiplex PCR rounds using slightly modified ARM-PCR. With TRBV1-TRBV30 forward primers and a C-beta reverse primer, the first two PCR rounds were run for nine to eleven cycles each. TCRdb re-called the multiplex PCR reads through MiXCR, storing one row per CDR3 protein. The table includes some 120,000 distinct CDR3 sequences, 60% to 70% detected once. Sequenced sample: liver tumor tissue from sampling region 1. Subset indicated: tumor region T1, superior pole. These receptors were obtained from a woman aged 55-69 years with primary liver carcinoma and hepatitis B virus infection.

Notes on this clonotype: A much bigger clone sits one base away, suggesting this may be a read error. The gene calls are TRBV12-3 or TRBV12-4 and TRBJ2-7; weak D call: TRBD2 (5 bases). This CDR3 is 14 amino acids long. The CDR3 here is CASSRGSASYEQHF. In nucleotides, the CDR3 is TGTGCCAGCAGTCGGGGTAGCGCCTCCTACGAGCAGCACTTC.

Comment on this clonotype: One junction end does not reproduce the germline sequence, and a read error may be involved. CDR3 nucleotide sequence: TGTACCAGCAGCTTAGATTCGATCAGGGCGCTACGCTATGGCTACACCTTC. Amino acid sequence: CTSSLDSIRALRYGYTF. The rearrangement joins TRBV11-2 to TRBJ1-2, with D perhaps TRBD1 (5 bases). The length of the CDR3 is 17 residues. The germline gives CDR1 SGHAT, CDR2 FQNNGV.

About this clonotype: This likely comes from a read error, as the CDR3 has no conserved phenylalanine or tryptophan at its end. The chain links TRBV11-2 to TRBJ2-3; D is perhaps TRBD2 (7 bases). Germline V gene data show CDR1 as SGHAT and CDR2 as FQNNGV. CDR3 size: 17 residues. The CDR3 DNA is TGTGCAAGCAGCTTAGGGGGACTAACGTACGCGTCAGATACGCAGTATTTG. Translated, it gives CASSLGGLTYASDTQYL.

As for this clonotype: Possible read error: a much larger clone is one base away. The gene calls are TRBV6-2 or TRBV6-3 and TRBJ1-2; 10 bases line up with TRBD1. This CDR3 has 14 residues. In germline, CDR1 is MNHEY, CDR2 SVGEGT. V was clipped by 10 bases and J by 2 bases; unmatched bases: 7. CDR3 sequence reads: CANRGQGTNYGYTF. CDR3 nucleotide sequence: TGTGCCAACAGGGGACAGGGGACAAACTATGGCTACACCTTC.

Comments on this clonotype: Relative to the germline gene, one junction end is altered; a read error may explain this. The rearrangement joins TRBV4-1 to TRBJ1-2, with D perhaps TRBD1 (6 bases). Germline V gene sequence: CDR1 MGHRA, CDR2 YSYEKL. The CDR3 is made up of 16 amino acids. The CDR3 DNA reads TGCGCCGGCAGCCAAGATCAATGGACAGAATCGGGTGGCTACACCTTC. Translated: CAGSQDQWTESGGYTF.

The chain is built from TRBV5-1 and TRBJ1-1; 8 bases are a match to TRBD1. V lost 4 bases to trimming and J lost 5 bases; unmatched junction nucleotides: 10. This CDR3 is 15 amino acids long. The germline V gene has CDR1 SGHRS and CDR2 YFSETQ. CDR3 DNA: TGCGCCAGCAGCCCCGGACAGGGAGAATGGACTGAAGCTTTCTTT. Its protein product is CASSPGQGEWTEAFF.

This clonotype was counted a single time. The chain joins TRBV28 to TRBJ2-3, with D unresolved. Trimming took off 8 bases at V and 0 bases at J, with 12 bases between the two ends. Germline values: CDR1 MDHEN, CDR2 SYDVKM. The CDR3 covers 14 residues. CDR3 nucleotide sequence: TGTGCCAGCGAAACTGACGGGAGCACAGATACGCAGTATTTT. As protein: CASETDGSTDTQYF.

This clonotype has only a few counts. With a much larger clone just one base away, this may be a read error. The chain couples TRBV6-5 to TRBJ2-7, with TRBD2 identical over 9 bases. CDR3 size: 13 residues. CDR1 is MNHEY, CDR2 SVGAGI, per germline. Trimming took 4 bases from V and 6 from J; bases not matched to a gene: 4. Here the CDR3 DNA reads TGTGCCAGCAGTTGTGGACTAGCGCGCGAGCAGTACTTC. This gives the protein CASSCGLAREQYF.

This clonotype was seen just once. This chain uses TRBV28 with TRBJ2-7; D unclear. Looked up from germline, CDR1 is MDHEN and CDR2 is SYDVKM. V lost 3 bases, J lost 6 bases, and 9 bases lay in between. The CDR3 is 12 residues long. CDR3 sequence (DNA): TGTGCCAGCAGTTTCCCTGGTCGCGAGCAGTACTTC. Amino acid sequence: CASSFPGREQYF.

Points on this clonotype: Since a much larger clone is just one base distant, this may be a read error. This chain links TRBV6-2 or TRBV6-3 with TRBJ2-7; TRBD2 matches 7 bases. The junction had 10 bases not matched to a gene; V was cut back by 9 bases and J by 8 bases. The CDR3 sequence is 12 residues long. Germline V gives CDR1 MNHEY, CDR2 SVGEGT. The CDR3, as DNA: TGTGCCAGTTCGTGGGCGGGAGAGCAGCAGTACTTC. Translation: CASSWAGEQQYF.

Worth noting for this clonotype: Relative to the germline gene, one junction end is altered; a read error may explain this. This chain connects TRBV12-3 or TRBV12-4 to TRBJ1-6; no clear D gene. This CDR3 region has 15 residues. CDR3 DNA sequence: TGTGCCAGCAGTCCCGAGGGTTCCTATAATTCACCCCTCCGCTTC. Translation: CASSPEGSYNSPLRF.

The table lists this clonotype with a few counts. This may be a read error, as it is one base from a much larger clone. V is TRBV6-6 and J is TRBJ1-1; D unclear. Germline CDR1 and CDR2: MNHNY and SVGAGI (reference sequence). The CDR3 spans 11 residues. This chain's CDR3 is CVSFYNTEAFF. CDR3 bases: TGTGTCAGCTTCTATAACACTGAAGCTTTCTTT.

As concerns this clonotype: A much larger clone is a single base away; this may be a read error. The chain is built from TRBV21-1 and TRBJ2-5; TRBD1, as called in the table, went unchecked against the DNA. TRBV21-1 has pseudogene status. The length of the CDR3 is 15 residues. This CDR3 is CASSIEGTEPETQYF. For the CDR3, the DNA is TGTGCCAGCAGCATAGAGGGGACGGAACCAGAGACCCAGTACTTC.

Concerning this clonotype: The junction departs from germline at one end; a sequencing error may be responsible. The V and J genes are TRBV5-1 and TRBJ2-1; the D is unclear. This CDR3 has 16 amino acids. The germline CDR1 and CDR2 sequences are SGHRS and YFSETQ. The CDR3 protein is CACSPSPRLSYNEQFF. The CDR3 DNA is TGCGCCTGCAGCCCCTCCCCGCGTCTCTCCTACAATGAGCAGTTCTTC.